Below, 30 T cell receptor beta chains from the same sample are listed, as sequenced in a study of early T cells in non-severe SARS-CoV-2 infection. In TCRdb, the 5' RACE reads were re-called with MiXCR into one record per CDR3 protein. The sample lists roughly 75,000 distinct CDR3 sequences, approximately 12% occurring once. The sequenced sample consisted of whole blood. The source is an adult who was a healthcare worker with PCR-confirmed SARS-CoV-2 infection or an uninfected control (not recorded which).

The sample holds many counts of this clonotype. The chain recombines TRBV6-1 with TRBJ1-2, with no clear D. This CDR3 comprises 13 residues. V lost 1 base and J 6 bases, leaving 9 bases between the germline ends. CDR1 and CDR2 from the germline V gene are MNHNS and SASEGT. The CDR3 nucleotides read TGTGCCAGCAGTGAAGTGGAAAGGGATGGCTACACCTTC. Translation gives CASSEVERDGYTF.

This clonotype was seen a few times. This rearrangement joins TRBV29-1 to TRBJ2-7; D could derive from TRBD1 or TRBD2 (5 bases each). This CDR3 is 13 amino acids long. Germline V gene data show CDR1 as SQVTM and CDR2 as ANQGSEA. V gave up 6 bases and J gave up 1 base, with 13 bases separating them. The CDR3 coding sequence is TGCAGCGTGGGAGCAGGGATGTCCTACGAGCAGTACTTC. Residues: CSVGAGMSYEQYF.

The sample holds a few counts of this clonotype. This chain joins TRBV5-8 and TRBJ2-1; TRBD1 matches at 9 bases. Trimming removed 4 bases from V and 8 bases from J; junction bases left unmatched: 10. CDR3 length equals 15 residues. The V gene's germline CDR1 is SGHTS and CDR2 YDEGEE. The CDR3 loop reads CASSPGTGRFDEQFF. CDR3 sequence (DNA): TGTGCCAGCAGCCCTGGGACAGGGAGATTTGATGAGCAGTTCTTC. Variable domain in full (rest from reference TRBV5-8 and TRBJ2-1): EAGVTQSPTHLIKTRGQQATLRCSPISGHTSVYWYQQALGLGLQFLLWYDEGEERNRGNFPPRFSGRQFPNYSSELNVNALELEDSALYLCASSPGTGRFDEQFFGPGTRLTVL.

This clonotype was seen only a few times. The chain carries TRBV29-1 and TRBJ1-1; D unresolved. Germline V gene data show CDR1 as SQVTM and CDR2 as ANQGSEA. This CDR3 has 10 residues. Between the trimmed V and J ends, which lost 5 bases and 0 bases, there was a span of 1 base. The CDR3 region is CSVMNTEAFF. In nucleotides, the CDR3 is TGCAGCGTTATGAACACTGAAGCTTTCTTT.

This clonotype came up a few times. The V call is TRBV5-1, the J call TRBJ2-7; D unclear. V gave up 4 bases and J gave up 3 bases, with 5 bases separating them. This CDR3 region has 11 residues. The V gene's germline CDR1 is SGHRS and CDR2 YFSETQ. CDR3 sequence: CASSENYEQYF. In DNA, the CDR3 is TGCGCCAGCAGCGAAAACTACGAGCAGTACTTC. Drawing the rest from reference TRBV5-1 and TRBJ2-7, the complete variable domain is KAGVTQTPRYLIKTRGQQVTLSCSPISGHRSVSWYQQTPGQGLQFLFEYFSETQRNKGNFPGRFSGRQFSNSRSEMNVSTLELGDSALYLCASSENYEQYFGPGTRLTVT.

This chain links TRBV7-9 with TRBJ2-3, with 7 bases that match TRBD2. Germline loops: CDR1 SEHNR, CDR2 FQNEAQ (reference sequence). The length of the CDR3 is 15 residues. J gave up 0 bases and V 5 bases, and 5 bases lay outside the gene matches. The CDR3 DNA reads as TGTGCCAGCAGCGAGAGCGGGATTAGCACAGATACGCAGTATTTT. Its protein product is CASSESGISTDTQYF.

This clonotype was counted a few times. The V call is TRBV5-1, the J call TRBJ2-2; D may be TRBD1 (6 bases). Looked up from germline, CDR1 is SGHRS and CDR2 is YFSETQ. The CDR3 loop spans 15 amino acids. Between the trimmed V and J ends, which lost 7 bases and 3 bases, there was a span of 16 bases. CDR3: CASVPLSGDTGELFF. The CDR3 bases are TGCGCCAGCGTTCCGCTCTCAGGGGACACCGGGGAGCTGTTTTTT.

This clonotype has a single count. A much bigger clone sits one base away, suggesting this may be a read error. V is TRBV20-1 and J is TRBJ1-3; 9 bases are a match to TRBD1. There are 16 residues in the CDR3. Germline lookup yields CDR1 DFQATT and CDR2 SNEGSKA (reference sequence). In DNA form, the CDR3 reads TGCAATGCTAGACCCTCGGGACAGGGAGGTAGAAACACCATATATTTT. Translated, it gives CNARPSGQGGRNTIYF.

This clonotype appeared a few times. The rearrangement uses TRBV5-1 and TRBJ2-1; D perhaps matches TRBD2 (5 bases). CDR1 and CDR2 from the germline V gene are SGHRS and YFSETQ. V gave up 3 bases and J gave up 13 bases, with 11 bases separating them. CDR3 length equals 11 residues. DNA for the CDR3: TGCGCCAGCAGCTGGGGAGTAGAACAGTTCTTC. It specifies CASSWGVEQFF. The variable domain in full, completed from reference TRBV5-1 and TRBJ2-1, reads KAGVTQTPRYLIKTRGQQVTLSCSPISGHRSVSWYQQTPGQGLQFLFEYFSETQRNKGNFPGRFSGRQFSNSRSEMNVSTLELGDSALYLCASSWGVEQFFGPGTRLTVL.

V usage is TRBV5-5 and J usage is TRBJ2-3; 10 bases fit TRBD2. Germline loops: CDR1 SGHKS, CDR2 YYEKEE (reference sequence). V dropped 6 bases and J dropped 3; count of bases not matched to a gene: 4. CDR3 size: 14 residues. The CDR3 loop reads CASTWTSGTDTQYF. CDR3 nucleotide sequence: TGTGCCAGCACCTGGACTAGCGGAACAGATACGCAGTATTTT.

The chain links TRBV24-1 to TRBJ1-5, with D possibly TRBD1 on 6 matching bases. In germline, CDR1 is KGHDR, CDR2 SFDVKD. The CDR3 loop spans 15 amino acids. The V gene lost 4 bases and the J gene lost 6 bases, with 15 bases spanning the gap. The CDR3 reads CATSDRGGAGQPQHF. The CDR3 region has the DNA TGTGCCACCAGTGACCGCGGGGGCGCGGGTCAGCCCCAGCATTTT.

This clonotype has only a few counts. V gene TRBV15 combines with J gene TRBJ1-4; D not certain. Trimming pared 1 base from V and 3 bases from J, leaving 12 bases between. CDR3 length equals 16 residues. Germline V gives CDR1 LNHNV, CDR2 YYDKDF (reference sequence). Here the CDR3 reads CATSRVPRRANEKLFF. The CDR3 DNA reads as TGTGCCACCAGCAGAGTCCCCCGGCGAGCTAATGAAAAACTGTTTTTT.

In its sample, this clonotype was seen a few times. The chain links TRBV29-1 to TRBJ2-1; the D gene is possibly TRBD2 (7 bases). CDR1 and CDR2 (germline): SQVTM, ANQGSEA. Between the trimmed V and J ends, which lost 4 bases and 6 bases, there was a span of 16 bases. The CDR3 consists of 14 residues. The CDR3: CSVGGGLRGNEQFF. The CDR3, as DNA: TGCAGCGTTGGGGGGGGCTTACGAGGCAATGAGCAGTTCTTC.

This clonotype was counted ten times or more. This chain connects TRBV7-9 to TRBJ1-1; D may be TRBD1 (5 bases). The ends were cut back, 6 bases at V and 4 bases at J, with 12 bases in the middle. The germline CDR1 and CDR2 sequences are SEHNR and FQNEAQ (reference sequence). The length of the CDR3 is 13 residues. The DNA of the CDR3 is TGTGCCAGCAGTCTCCAGGGAGGCACTGAAGCTTTCTTT. This sequence encodes CASSLQGGTEAFF.

Comments on this clonotype: A read error is possible here, since a much larger clone lies one base away. J is TRBJ2-7 and V is TRBV5-1; 8 nucleotides agree with TRBD1. CDR1 is SGHRS and CDR2 is YFSETQ in the germline V gene. The CDR3 totals 13 residues. Here the CDR3 DNA reads TGCACCAGCACCCAACAGGGGGACTACGAGCAGTACTTC. It codes for CTSTQQGDYEQYF.

This chain links TRBV5-1 with TRBJ2-1; 7 nucleotides agree with TRBD2. CDR1 is SGHRS, CDR2 YFSETQ, per germline. The CDR3 has 13 residues. V lost 2 bases and J lost 10; bases outside the gene matches: 6. The CDR3 nucleotides are TGCGCCAGCAGCTTAGCGGGGACTCGGGAGCAGTTCTTC. Its protein is CASSLAGTREQFF.

This clonotype was counted a few times. The genes are TRBV29-1 and TRBJ2-5; D gene uncertain. Germline V gene lookup returns CDR1 SQVTM and CDR2 ANQGSEA. V was trimmed by 8 bases and J by 5 bases, leaving 9 bases between them. This CDR3 is 10 amino acids long. The CDR3 bases are TGCAGCCTGAGATCTGAGACCCAGTACTTC. It codes for CSLRSETQYF.

Many counts were recorded for this clonotype. The V call is TRBV3-1, the J call TRBJ1-5; 8 positions agree with TRBD1. Losses at the gene ends were 6 bases for V and 8 bases for J; bases not matched to a gene: 9. The CDR3 extends over 14 amino acids. CDR1 LGHDT and CDR2 YNNKEL come from the germline V gene (reference sequence). CDR3 nucleotides: TGTGCCAGCAGTCTCGGACAGGGTTACGAGCCCCAGCATTTT. Residues: CASSLGQGYEPQHF.

The rearrangement joins TRBV27 to TRBJ2-7; perhaps TRBD2 as D (6 bases). The CDR3 spans 12 residues. Trimming shortened V by 3 bases and J by 7 bases, and 10 bases separated the two germline ends. CDR1 and CDR2 (germline): MNHEY, SMNVEV (reference sequence). The CDR3 DNA sequence: TGTGCCAGCAGTTTTGTAGGGAGGGAGCAGTACTTC. Amino acid sequence: CASSFVGREQYF.

This sequence joins TRBV28 and TRBJ2-7; 10 bases agree with TRBD1. The germline V gene has CDR1 MDHEN and CDR2 SYDVKM. This CDR3 has 14 amino acids. Trimming cost V 2 bases and J 5 bases; bases outside gene matches: 3. The CDR3 is CASSLETGGNEQYF. For the CDR3, the DNA is TGTGCCAGCAGTTTAGAGACAGGGGGCAACGAGCAGTACTTC.

The rearrangement links TRBV28 to TRBJ2-7; D is unclear. The CDR3 is 11 amino acids. V lost 4 bases to trimming and J lost 6 bases, with 7 bases between them. CDR1 and CDR2 from the germline V gene are MDHEN and SYDVKM. CDR3 in amino acids: CASSSSREQYF. CDR3 coding DNA: TGTGCCAGCAGTTCCTCTCGCGAGCAGTACTTC.

There are a few counts of this clonotype. This chain connects TRBV5-1 to TRBJ2-6; tentative D call: TRBD2 (6 bases). V was trimmed by 6 bases and J by 0 bases, leaving 10 bases between them. Germline-derived CDR1 and CDR2 are SGHRS and YFSETQ. The CDR3 consists of 15 residues. The CDR3 protein is CASTVGGSGANVLTF. The DNA for the CDR3 is TGCGCCAGCACCGTCGGGGGCTCTGGGGCCAACGTCCTGACTTTC. Supplemented by reference TRBV5-1 and TRBJ2-6, the full variable domain reads KAGVTQTPRYLIKTRGQQVTLSCSPISGHRSVSWYQQTPGQGLQFLFEYFSETQRNKGNFPGRFSGRQFSNSRSEMNVSTLELGDSALYLCASTVGGSGANVLTFGAGSRLTVL.

This rearrangement joins TRBV3-1 to TRBJ2-7; D remains unclear. The ends were cut back, 6 bases at V and 1 base at J, with 7 bases in the middle. This CDR3 is built from 12 residues. CDR1 and CDR2 (germline): LGHDT, YNNKEL (reference sequence). The CDR3 loop is CASRDTSYEQYF. CDR3 DNA sequence: TGTGCCAGCAGGGATACTTCCTACGAGCAGTACTTC.

The sample holds many counts of this clonotype. This rearrangement joins TRBV29-1 to TRBJ2-1; D might be TRBD1 (6 bases). The germline V gene has CDR1 SQVTM and CDR2 ANQGSEA. The CDR3 is made up of 15 amino acids. V gave up 3 bases and J gave up 0 bases, with 12 bases separating them. The DNA of the CDR3 is TGCAGCGTTGAGAGGCAGGGGAGCTCCTACAATGAGCAGTTCTTC. It yields the protein CSVERQGSSYNEQFF.

This clonotype was detected a few times. The CDR3 region has the DNA TGTGCCACCAGTGATGGGCAGAACAATCAGCCCCAGCATTTT. This sequence encodes CATSDGQNNQPQHF. The rearrangement joins TRBV24-1 to TRBJ1-5; D call uncertain. CDR1 and CDR2 (germline): KGHDR, SFDVKD. V gave up 3 bases and J gave up 3 bases, with 8 bases separating them. The CDR3 runs 14 residues.

A word on this clonotype: A much larger clone differs from this one at a single base, so this may be a read error. V gene TRBV6-6 combines with J gene TRBJ2-1, with 7 positions matching TRBD2. There are 17 residues in the CDR3. J was trimmed by 6 bases and V by 2 bases; bases with no gene match: 13. Germline V lookup: CDR1 MNHNY, CDR2 SVGAGI (reference sequence). CDR3 sequence reads: CASSYILGGRLCNEQFF. CDR3 DNA sequence: TGTGCCAGCAGTTACATACTTGGCGGGAGATTGTGCAATGAGCAGTTCTTC.

This clonotype was detected only a few times. This chain uses TRBV20-1 with TRBJ2-1; a weak D match, TRBD1 (7 bases). Trimming shortened V by 6 bases and J by 7 bases, and 16 bases separated the two germline ends. The CDR3 is 13 residues long. Germline CDR1 reads DFQATT; CDR2 reads SNEGSKA (reference sequence). CDR3 loop: CSAPTTGRNEQFF. For the CDR3, the DNA is TGCAGTGCACCTACGACAGGGAGGAATGAGCAGTTCTTC.

This clonotype was observed many times. The chain links TRBV5-1 to TRBJ2-1; 8 nucleotides match TRBD1. Germline CDR1 reads SGHRS; CDR2 reads YFSETQ. This CDR3 spans 15 amino acids. V lost 6 bases and J lost 3; bases outside the gene matches: 8. CDR3 sequence reads: CASNPAGQVYNEQFF. The CDR3, as DNA: TGCGCCAGCAACCCGGCGGGACAGGTCTACAATGAGCAGTTCTTC.

This clonotype was seen a handful of times. This rearrangement joins TRBV25-1 to TRBJ2-5, with D maybe TRBD2 (5 bases). CDR3 length: 15 residues. V lost 5 bases, J lost 0 bases, and 13 bases lay in between. CDR1 MGHDK and CDR2 SYGVNS come from the germline V gene. Written as DNA, the CDR3 is TGTGCCAGCAGTAGGAGCGGAGATTACCAAGAGACCCAGTACTTC. This codes for CASSRSGDYQETQYF. Looking up the rest from reference TRBV25-1 and TRBJ2-5 gives the full variable domain: EADIYQTPRYLVIGTGKKITLECSQTMGHDKMYWYQQDPGMELHLIHYSYGVNSTEKGDLSSESTVSRIRTEHFPLTLESARPSHTSQYLCASSRSGDYQETQYFGPGTRLLVL.

This clonotype was seen only a few times. The chain carries TRBV20-1 and TRBJ2-7; no clear D. The length of the CDR3 is 13 residues. Germline V lookup: CDR1 DFQATT, CDR2 SNEGSKA (reference sequence). V lost 4 bases to trimming and J lost 0 bases, with 10 bases between them. In DNA form, the CDR3 reads TGCAGTGCTAACGGAGACAACTCCTACGAGCAGTACTTC. This encodes CSANGDNSYEQYF.